This TCR beta chain was recorded in a study of cytomegalovirus exposure and HLA in healthy donors. Whole-study results and caveats: An analysis that was carried out later associated 15,000 to 20,000 TCR beta sequences with HLA alleles at 0.05 false discovery rate. Earlier results showed most TCR beta V segments being productive about 87% or about 30% of the time. Among the CMV-associated chains, a few were confirmed in vitro as specific for CMV antigens. Roughly uniform sequencing depth across donors was assumed, possibly incorrectly.

On this clone itself: Its target is unknown.

Primers included in the PCR were 60 Vbeta and 13 Jbeta primers. The data were produced by immunoSEQ multiplex PCR, yet TCRdb's version contains in-frame clones alone and is incomplete. Of approximately 130,000 clones listed, about 80% are singletons. Germline CDR1 is SGHRS and CDR2 is YFSETQ. CDR3 length equals 14 residues. The V gene end was trimmed by 2 bases and the J gene end by 6 bases; junction bases not matched to a gene: 2. V gene TRBV5-1 combines with J gene TRBJ2-3, with 11 positions matching TRBD1. What was sequenced was PBMCs. The receptor comes from a man younger than 30 in good health and CMV-seronegative. CDR3 sequence reads: CASSFGTGGDTQYF. The CDR3 region has the DNA TGCGCCAGCAGCTTCGGGACAGGGGGGGATACGCAGTATTTT.